These 21 T cell receptor beta chains were all obtained from the same sample, sequenced in a study of blood T cell repertoires in COVID-19. Assay: immunoSEQ multiplex PCR; the TCRdb copy retains only in-frame clones and omits some. The table includes tens of thousands of clones, 75% to 85% detected once. Sequencing input: peripheral blood. These receptors originate from a man between 65 and 79 years old who had recovered from COVID-19.

This clone has only one observation. The chain carries TRBV6-5 and TRBJ1-2, with D perhaps TRBD1 (6 bases). Germline values: CDR1 MNHEY, CDR2 SVGAGI. The CDR3 is made up of 13 amino acids. V lost 7 bases and J 7 bases, leaving 16 bases between the germline ends. Written as DNA, the CDR3 is TGTGCCAGCAAGAGGACAGAGAAGGGTGGCTACACCTTC. This encodes CASKRTEKGGYTF.

The chain recombines TRBV10-3 with TRBJ2-5; D possibly corresponds to TRBD1 (5 bases). CDR1 and CDR2 (germline): ENHRY, SYGVKD. V was trimmed by 0 bases and J by 5 bases, leaving 16 bases between them. The CDR3 is 16 amino acids. The CDR3 loop is CAISESGSRVSETQYF. CDR3 bases: TGTGCCATCAGTGAGTCTGGAAGCAGGGTCAGTGAGACCCAGTACTTC.

The rearrangement joins TRBV6-6 to TRBJ1-1, with D hard to call. There are 14 residues in the CDR3. V dropped 5 bases and J dropped 2 bases, with 12 bases sitting between them. CDR1 and CDR2 from the germline V gene are MNHNY and SVGAGI (reference sequence). The CDR3 DNA reads TGTGCCAGCAGTCCTTCCCCCACTAACACTGAAGCTTTCTTT. Translation gives CASSPSPTNTEAFF.

CDR3 loop: CASSWGQGKGMTEAFF. The CDR3 coding sequence is TGCGCCAGCAGCTGGGGACAGGGGAAAGGTATGACTGAAGCTTTCTTT. V is TRBV5-1 and J is TRBJ1-1, with TRBD1 identical over 10 bases. Germline-derived CDR1 and CDR2 are SGHRS and YFSETQ. The CDR3 covers 16 residues. V gave up 3 bases and J gave up 5 bases; unmatched junction bases: 10.

This chain connects TRBV3-1 (or the pseudogene TRBV3-2) to TRBJ1-5; D not resolved. Germline loops: CDR1 LGHDT, CDR2 YNNKEL (reference sequence). This CDR3 is built from 13 residues. With 3 bases removed from V and 1 base from J, the gap between germline ends came to 4 bases. The DNA for the CDR3 is TGTGCCAGCAGCCAGTCAAGCAATCAGCCCCAGCATTTT. It is translated as CASSQSSNQPQHF.

This clone turned up a few times. The chain combines TRBV27 with TRBJ2-6; TRBD2 matches at 7 bases. This CDR3 has 16 residues. Looked up from germline, CDR1 is MNHEY and CDR2 is SMNVEV (reference sequence). The J segment lost 3 bases and the V segment lost 5 bases, leaving 7 bases of the junction unmatched. CDR3 nucleotide sequence: TGTGCCAGCAGTCCCCGGGACTACTATGGGGCCAACGTCCTGACTTTC. Its translation: CASSPRDYYGANVLTF.

This clone was counted a few times. The chain is built from TRBV29-1 and TRBJ1-2; possibly TRBD1 for D (6 bases). With 6 bases removed from V and 7 bases from J, the gap between germline ends came to 18 bases. Germline loops: CDR1 SQVTM, CDR2 ANQGSEA. The CDR3 sequence is 13 residues long. CDR3: CSVTLQGWSGYTF. Here the CDR3 DNA reads TGCAGCGTCACCTTACAGGGATGGAGTGGCTACACCTTC. Full variable domain (rest looked up from reference TRBV29-1 and TRBJ1-2): SAVISQKPSRDICQRGTSLTIQCQVDSQVTMMFWYRQQPGQSLTLIATANQGSEATYESGFVIDKFPISRPNLTFSTLTVSNMSPEDSSIYLCSVTLQGWSGYTFGSGTRLTVV.

The rearrangement uses TRBV5-4 and TRBJ2-3, with D maybe TRBD2 (6 bases). Germline V CDR1 and CDR2: SGHNT, YYREEE (reference sequence). Trimming pared 0 bases from V and 2 bases from J, leaving 13 bases between. This CDR3 is 16 amino acids long. CDR3 bases: TGTGCCAGCAGCTTGGGGACGGGAGCCATCACAGATACGCAGTATTTT. This sequence encodes CASSLGTGAITDTQYF.

The rearrangement links TRBV2 to TRBJ1-5, with TRBD1 identical over 9 bases. There are 15 residues in the CDR3. J lost 2 bases, V lost 6 bases, and 5 bases had no gene match. The V gene's germline CDR1 is SNHLY and CDR2 FYNNEI. This CDR3 is CASRTTGGGNQPQHF. Written as DNA, the CDR3 is TGTGCCAGCAGGACGACAGGGGGAGGCAATCAGCCCCAGCATTTT.

The V call is TRBV7-9, the J call TRBJ2-5; D is possibly TRBD2 (5 bases). From germline, CDR1 is SEHNR and CDR2 FQNEAQ (reference sequence). The CDR3 is made up of 15 amino acids. V shed 8 bases and J shed 7 bases, with 23 bases lying between them. The CDR3 DNA sequence: TGTGCCAGCTCCCTAACCGCGGGTCGGGTAGTGACCCAGTACTTC. Translation: CASSLTAGRVVTQYF.

The chain is built from TRBV9 and TRBJ1-2; 8 positions match TRBD1. V shed 5 bases, J shed 4 bases, and the junction held 4 bases outside the gene matches. Germline-derived CDR1 and CDR2 are SGDLS and YYNGEE. This CDR3 comprises 13 residues. CDR3 sequence: CASRATGGYGYTF. In nucleotides, the CDR3 is TGTGCCAGCAGAGCCACAGGGGGCTATGGCTACACCTTC.

This chain links TRBV9 with TRBJ1-5; 7 bases map to TRBD1. CDR3 length: 15 residues. Trimming at V came to 0 bases and at J to 7 bases, leaving 7 bases not matched to a gene. CDR1 SGDLS and CDR2 YYNGEE come from the germline V gene. CDR3: CASSVEGAVGQPQHF. CDR3 nucleotide sequence: TGTGCCAGCAGCGTAGAGGGGGCGGTTGGGCAGCCCCAGCATTTT.

This chain's CDR3 is CASSYSSGTGTDTQYF. The CDR3 bases are TGTGCCAGCAGTTACTCGAGTGGGACAGGCACAGATACGCAGTATTTT. This chain joins TRBV6-5 and TRBJ2-3; 7 bases align to TRBD1. This CDR3 is built from 16 residues. CDR1 is MNHEY, CDR2 SVGAGI, per germline. V lost 0 bases and J lost 1; bases outside the gene matches: 4.

The V gene is TRBV12-3 or TRBV12-4, the J gene TRBJ1-1; possible D gene TRBD1, 5 bases. Trimming cost V 7 bases and J 8 bases, with 14 bases left between them. The CDR3 totals 12 residues. CDR3 sequence reads: CASTMGPQEAFF. CDR3 nucleotide sequence: TGTGCCAGCACTATGGGGCCGCAGGAAGCTTTCTTT.

The rearrangement uses TRBV29-1 and TRBJ2-2; 7 positions agree with TRBD1. The CDR3 has 15 amino acids. With V trimmed by 6 bases and J by 6 bases, 13 bases remained unmatched. From germline, CDR1 is SQVTM and CDR2 ANQGSEA. CDR3 region: CSVLPQLQGSGELFF. Here the CDR3 DNA reads TGCAGCGTACTACCCCAATTACAGGGGTCCGGGGAGCTGTTTTTT.

The chain employs TRBV6-5 and TRBJ2-5, with a possible D match to TRBD2 (6 bases). V was trimmed by 7 bases and J by 5 bases, leaving 20 bases between them. The CDR3 loop spans 15 amino acids. The germline V gene has CDR1 MNHEY and CDR2 SVGAGI. The CDR3 DNA follows: TGTGCCAGCAATAAAGTCGGGACTCTCGATGAGACCCAGTACTTC. Translation: CASNKVGTLDETQYF.

The chain combines TRBV24-1 with TRBJ1-2, with 7 bases fitting TRBD1. Germline lookup yields CDR1 KGHDR and CDR2 SFDVKD. V trimming: 4 bases; J trimming: 7 bases; junction bases outside the gene matches: 11. The CDR3 has 15 residues. CDR3 nucleotides: TGTGCCACCAGTGAGGACAGGCAGGGTGTCGGTGGCTACACCTTC. It translates to CATSEDRQGVGGYTF.

The chain links TRBV6-1 to TRBJ1-5; D is uncertain. The germline CDR1 and CDR2 sequences are MNHNS and SASEGT. Between the trimmed V and J ends, which lost 0 bases and 6 bases, there was a span of 9 bases. This CDR3 has 14 amino acids. For the CDR3, the DNA is TGTGCCAGCAGTGAAGCGCGGGGAGTTCAGCCCCAGCATTTT. This gives the protein CASSEARGVQPQHF.

This chain connects TRBV2 to TRBJ1-5, with D perhaps TRBD1 (6 bases). The CDR3 is 15 amino acids. Trimming removed 4 bases at V and 2 bases at J, with 12 bases between. Germline CDR1 SNHLY, CDR2 FYNNEI. CDR3 sequence reads: CASSGGGTGNQPQHF. The CDR3 DNA sequence: TGTGCCAGCAGTGGGGGGGGCACGGGCAATCAGCCCCAGCATTTT. Together with reference TRBV2 and TRBJ1-5, the CDR3 gives the full variable domain: EPEVTQTPSHQVTQMGQEVILRCVPISNHLYFYWYRQILGQKVEFLVSFYNNEISEKSEIFDDQFSVERPDGSNFTLKIRSTKLEDSAMYFCASSGGGTGNQPQHFGDGTRLSIL.

The rearrangement uses TRBV6-2 or TRBV6-3 and TRBJ2-7, with a possible D match to TRBD2 (6 bases). The germline V gene encodes CDR1 MNHEY and CDR2 SVGEGT. Trimming removed 0 bases from V and 5 bases from J, with 14 bases in between. This CDR3 is 15 amino acids long. Here the CDR3 reads CASSYSSTSMDEQYF. The DNA of the CDR3 is TGTGCCAGCAGTTACTCGTCCACTAGCATGGACGAGCAGTACTTC.

The chain uses TRBV14 and TRBJ1-6; D gene uncertain. V lost 1 base and J 10 bases, leaving 14 bases between the germline ends. The germline CDR1 and CDR2 sequences are SGHDN and FVKESK. The CDR3 is 15 amino acids. CDR3: CASSQGGNRWSPLHF. The CDR3 DNA is TGTGCCAGCAGCCAAGGAGGAAACCGTTGGTCACCCCTCCACTTT.